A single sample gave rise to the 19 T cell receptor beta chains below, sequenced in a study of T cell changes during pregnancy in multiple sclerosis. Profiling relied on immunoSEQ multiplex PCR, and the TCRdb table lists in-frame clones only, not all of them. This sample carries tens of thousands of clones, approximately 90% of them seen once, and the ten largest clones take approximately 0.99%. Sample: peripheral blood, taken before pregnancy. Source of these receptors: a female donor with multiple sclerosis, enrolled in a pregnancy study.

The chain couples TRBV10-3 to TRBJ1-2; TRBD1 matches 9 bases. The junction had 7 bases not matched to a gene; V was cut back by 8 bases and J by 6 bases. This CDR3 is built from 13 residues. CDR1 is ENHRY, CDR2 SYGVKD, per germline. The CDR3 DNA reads TGTGCCATCCAGAGGACAGGGGATCATGGCTACACCTTC. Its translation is CAIQRTGDHGYTF.

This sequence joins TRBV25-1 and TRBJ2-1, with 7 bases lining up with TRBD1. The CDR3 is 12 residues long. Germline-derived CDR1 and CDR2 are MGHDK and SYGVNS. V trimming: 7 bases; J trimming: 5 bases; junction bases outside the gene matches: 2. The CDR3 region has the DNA TGTGCCAGCAAGGGGGCCGACAATGAGCAGTTCTTC. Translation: CASKGADNEQFF. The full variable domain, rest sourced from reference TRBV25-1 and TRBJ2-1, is EADIYQTPRYLVIGTGKKITLECSQTMGHDKMYWYQQDPGMELHLIHYSYGVNSTEKGDLSSESTVSRIRTEHFPLTLESARPSHTSQYLCASKGADNEQFFGPGTRLTVL.

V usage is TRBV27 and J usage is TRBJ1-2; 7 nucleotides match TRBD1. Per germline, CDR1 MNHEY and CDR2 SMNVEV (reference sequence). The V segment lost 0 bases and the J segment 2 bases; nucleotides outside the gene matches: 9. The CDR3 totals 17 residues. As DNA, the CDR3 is TGTGCCAGCAGTTTATCGCTAAGACAGGGACGGAACTATGGCTACACCTTC. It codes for CASSLSLRQGRNYGYTF.

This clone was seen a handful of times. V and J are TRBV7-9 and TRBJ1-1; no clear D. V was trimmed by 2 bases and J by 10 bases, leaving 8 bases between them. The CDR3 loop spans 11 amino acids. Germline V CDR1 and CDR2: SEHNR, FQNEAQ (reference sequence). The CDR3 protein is CASSLREGAFF. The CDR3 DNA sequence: TGTGCCAGCAGCTTAAGGGAGGGAGCTTTCTTT.

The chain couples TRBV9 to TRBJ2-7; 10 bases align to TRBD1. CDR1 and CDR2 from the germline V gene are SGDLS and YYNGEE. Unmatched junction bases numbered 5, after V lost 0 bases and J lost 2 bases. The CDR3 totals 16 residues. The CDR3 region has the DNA TGTGCCAGCAGCGTAGGGGGGACAGGGGTTCCCTACGAGCAGTACTTC. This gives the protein CASSVGGTGVPYEQYF.

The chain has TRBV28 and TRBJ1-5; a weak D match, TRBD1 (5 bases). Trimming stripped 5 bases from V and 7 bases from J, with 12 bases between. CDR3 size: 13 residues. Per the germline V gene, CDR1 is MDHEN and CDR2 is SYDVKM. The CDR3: CASSDSGFQPQHF. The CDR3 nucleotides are TGTGCCAGCAGTGATTCAGGGTTCCAGCCCCAGCATTTT.

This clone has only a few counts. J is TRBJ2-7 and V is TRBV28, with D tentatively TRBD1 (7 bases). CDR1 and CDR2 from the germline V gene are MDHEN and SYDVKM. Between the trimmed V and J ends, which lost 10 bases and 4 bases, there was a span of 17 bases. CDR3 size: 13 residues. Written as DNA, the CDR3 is TGTGCCACCGGATCAGGGGGGAGATACGAGCAGTACTTC. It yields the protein CATGSGGRYEQYF.

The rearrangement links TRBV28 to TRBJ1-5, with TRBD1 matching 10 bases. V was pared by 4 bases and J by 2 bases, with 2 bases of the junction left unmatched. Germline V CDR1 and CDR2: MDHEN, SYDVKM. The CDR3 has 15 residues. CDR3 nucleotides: TGTGCCAGCAGTTCCGGGACAGGGGGCAATCAGCCCCAGCATTTT. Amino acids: CASSSGTGGNQPQHF.

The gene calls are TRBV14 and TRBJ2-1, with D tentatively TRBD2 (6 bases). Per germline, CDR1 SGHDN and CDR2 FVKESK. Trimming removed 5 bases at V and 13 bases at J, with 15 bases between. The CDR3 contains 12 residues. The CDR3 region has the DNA TGTGCCAGCAGCGGTCCGGGACTGCTACAGTTCTTC. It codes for CASSGPGLLQFF. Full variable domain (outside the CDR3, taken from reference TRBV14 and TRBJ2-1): EAGVTQFPSHSVIEKGQTVTLRCDPISGHDNLYWYRRVMGKEIKFLLHFVKESKQDESGMPNNRFLAERTGGTYSTLKVQPAELEDSGVYFCASSGPGLLQFFGPGTRLTVL.

This chain's CDR3 is CASSLAPGTGFSGNTIYF. CDR3 in DNA: TGTGCCAGCAGTCTTGCCCCCGGGACAGGTTTCTCTGGAAACACCATATATTTT. The gene calls are TRBV28 and TRBJ1-3; 8 positions match TRBD1. This CDR3 is 18 amino acids long. The V segment lost 5 bases and the J segment 0 bases; nucleotides outside the gene matches: 12. The germline V gene encodes CDR1 MDHEN and CDR2 SYDVKM.

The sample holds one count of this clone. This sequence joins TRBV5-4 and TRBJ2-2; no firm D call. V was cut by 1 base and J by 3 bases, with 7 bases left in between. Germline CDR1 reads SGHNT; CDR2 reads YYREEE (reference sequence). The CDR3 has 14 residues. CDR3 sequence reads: CASSLRPDTGELFF. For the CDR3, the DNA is TGTGCCAGCAGCTTGCGCCCAGACACCGGGGAGCTGTTTTTT.

CDR3 DNA: TGTGCCTGGAGGCTACCGGGACAGATTTCTGGGGGCTACACCTTC. Protein: CAWRLPGQISGGYTF. This chain links TRBV30 with TRBJ1-2, with 7 bases matching TRBD1. The V gene's germline CDR1 is GTSNPN and CDR2 SVGIG (reference sequence). V shed 3 bases, J shed 8 bases, and the junction held 15 bases outside the gene matches. The CDR3 covers 15 residues.

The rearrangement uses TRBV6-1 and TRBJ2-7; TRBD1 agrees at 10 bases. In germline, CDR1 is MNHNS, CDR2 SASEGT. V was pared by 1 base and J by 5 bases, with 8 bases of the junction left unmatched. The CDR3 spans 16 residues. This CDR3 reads CASSEGLGQGNNEQYF. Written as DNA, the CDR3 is TGTGCCAGCAGTGAAGGGTTGGGACAGGGGAACAACGAGCAGTACTTC.

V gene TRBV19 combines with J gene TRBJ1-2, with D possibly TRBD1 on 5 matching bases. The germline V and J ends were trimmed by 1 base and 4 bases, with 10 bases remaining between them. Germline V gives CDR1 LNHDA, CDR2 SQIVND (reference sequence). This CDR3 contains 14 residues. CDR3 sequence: CASSIVGRVYGYTF. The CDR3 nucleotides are TGTGCCAGTAGTATAGTTGGCAGGGTCTATGGCTACACCTTC.

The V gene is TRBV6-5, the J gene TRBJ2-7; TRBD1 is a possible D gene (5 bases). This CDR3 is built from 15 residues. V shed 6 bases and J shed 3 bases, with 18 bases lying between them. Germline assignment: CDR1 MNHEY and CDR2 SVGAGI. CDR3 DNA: TGTGCCAGCAGCCTCCAGCTAGGGGCTCTCTACGAGCAGTACTTC. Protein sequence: CASSLQLGALYEQYF.

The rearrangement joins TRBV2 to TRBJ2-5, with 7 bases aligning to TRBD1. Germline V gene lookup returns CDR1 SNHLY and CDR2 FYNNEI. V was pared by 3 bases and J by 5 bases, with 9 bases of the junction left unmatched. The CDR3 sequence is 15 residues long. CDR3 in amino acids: CASSDSDRIMETQYF. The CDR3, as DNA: TGTGCCAGCAGTGATTCGGACAGGATTATGGAGACCCAGTACTTC.

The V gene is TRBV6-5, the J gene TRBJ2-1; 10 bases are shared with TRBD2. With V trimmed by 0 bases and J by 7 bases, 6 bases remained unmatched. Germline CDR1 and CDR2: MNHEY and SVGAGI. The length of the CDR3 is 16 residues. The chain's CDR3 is CASSYSSLAGVNEQFF. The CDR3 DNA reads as TGTGCCAGCAGTTACTCGAGCCTAGCGGGGGTAAATGAGCAGTTCTTC.

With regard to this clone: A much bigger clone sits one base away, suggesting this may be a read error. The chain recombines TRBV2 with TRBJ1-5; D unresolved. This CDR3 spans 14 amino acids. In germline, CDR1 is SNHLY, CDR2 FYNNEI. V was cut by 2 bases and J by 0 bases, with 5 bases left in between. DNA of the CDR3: TGTGCCAGCAGTGAAACAGATAGCAATCAGCCCCAGCATTTT. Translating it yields CASSETDSNQPQHF.

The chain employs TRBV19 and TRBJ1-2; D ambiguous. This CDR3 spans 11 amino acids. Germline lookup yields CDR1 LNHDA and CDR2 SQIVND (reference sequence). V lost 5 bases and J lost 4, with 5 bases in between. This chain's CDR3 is CASSAGYGYTF. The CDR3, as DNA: TGTGCCAGTAGTGCGGGCTATGGCTACACCTTC.